One sample yielded the 8 T cell receptor beta chains listed below, sequenced in a study of molecular identifiers for immune sequencing clone quantification. TCRdb passed the PCR reads through MiXCR, listing each CDR3 protein once. The sample holds hundreds of thousands of distinct CDR3 sequences; about a fifth are singletons and the top ten take approximately 0.8%. The sequencing sample was made of naive CD8+ T cells from blood, with Jurkat cell RNA spiked in. The subset was: FACS-sorted CD8+CD4-CCR7+CD45RA+ naive T cells. The receptor set was obtained from a human donor in good health. Some libraries in this study had Jurkat cell RNA spiked in.

The sample holds many counts of this clonotype. V and J are TRBV7-9 and TRBJ2-7, with TRBD2 matching 8 bases. The CDR3 is 16 residues long. CDR1 is SEHNR and CDR2 is FQNEAQ in the germline V gene (reference sequence). The V gene end was trimmed by 6 bases and the J gene end by 4 bases; junction bases not matched to a gene: 14. CDR3 nucleotide sequence: TGTGCCAGCAGTTCCACCTACGGGACTAGTCTGTACGAGCAGTACTTC. Its translation: CASSSTYGTSLYEQYF.

A word on this clonotype: This may stem from a read error, because a much larger clone lies one nucleotide away. The chain links TRBV7-9 to TRBJ1-5, with a weak D call TRBD1 (5 bases). Germline values: CDR1 SEHNR, CDR2 FQNEAQ (reference sequence). This CDR3 has 14 amino acids. Trimming pared 7 bases from V and 2 bases from J, leaving 12 bases between. This chain's CDR3 is CASTIGVGNQPQHF. The CDR3, as DNA: TGTGCCAGCACTATAGGGGTCGGCAATCAGCCCCAGCATTTT.

This clonotype has just a few counts. The gene calls are TRBV2 and TRBJ2-1; TRBD2 might be the D (5 bases). Trimming left V 3 bases short and J 0 bases short, with 9 bases between. Germline CDR1 reads SNHLY; CDR2 reads FYNNEI. The CDR3 has 15 amino acids. Written as DNA, the CDR3 is TGTGCCAGCAGTGAGAGCCTAGCCTCCTACAATGAGCAGTTCTTC. It codes for CASSESLASYNEQFF. The full variable domain, with the rest looked up from reference TRBV2 and TRBJ2-1, is EPEVTQTPSHQVTQMGQEVILRCVPISNHLYFYWYRQILGQKVEFLVSFYNNEISEKSEIFDDQFSVERPDGSNFTLKIRSTKLEDSAMYFCASSESLASYNEQFFGPGTRLTVL.

This clonotype came up many times. The J gene is TRBJ1-5, the V gene TRBV19, with D possibly being TRBD1 (5 bases). Germline lookup yields CDR1 LNHDA and CDR2 SQIVND (reference sequence). The CDR3 covers 15 residues. Trimming left V 5 bases short and J 2 bases short, with 13 bases between. CDR3 nucleotides: TGTGCCAGTAGTGTTTGGGGGGAGGGCAATCAGCCCCAGCATTTT. This encodes CASSVWGEGNQPQHF.

This clonotype was detected only a few times. This chain joins TRBV25-1 and TRBJ2-7, with D maybe TRBD1 (5 bases). Germline CDR1 and CDR2: MGHDK and SYGVNS. V lost 0 bases to trimming and J lost 3 bases, with 15 bases between them. The CDR3 spans 16 residues. The CDR3 DNA reads as TGTGCCAGCAGTGAATATACGTCCCAGGGTATCTACGAGCAGTACTTC. Its protein product is CASSEYTSQGIYEQYF.

The V call is TRBV2, the J call TRBJ1-2, with D possibly being TRBD1 (5 bases). Trimming cost V 3 bases and J 8 bases, with 16 bases left between them. The CDR3 loop spans 14 amino acids. CDR1 SNHLY and CDR2 FYNNEI come from the germline V gene. The CDR3: CASSDSAGGEGYTF. The CDR3, as DNA: TGTGCCAGCAGTGATTCAGCGGGGGGAGAAGGCTACACCTTC. Filled out from reference TRBV2 and TRBJ1-2, the complete variable domain reads EPEVTQTPSHQVTQMGQEVILRCVPISNHLYFYWYRQILGQKVEFLVSFYNNEISEKSEIFDDQFSVERPDGSNFTLKIRSTKLEDSAMYFCASSDSAGGEGYTFGSGTRLTVV.

CDR3 DNA sequence: TGTGCCAGCAGTCCACCAGGGGAGGGCCCTCAGCCCCAGCATTTT. Its protein is CASSPPGEGPQPQHF. The chain recombines TRBV12-3 or TRBV12-4 with TRBJ1-5; D might be TRBD1 (6 bases). Trimming shortened V by 5 bases and J by 6 bases, and 17 bases separated the two germline ends. The CDR3 extends over 15 amino acids.

The table lists this clonotype with many counts. V usage is TRBV20-1 and J usage is TRBJ2-7, with D unresolved. V lost 6 bases, J lost 0 bases, and 18 bases lay in between. Germline V lookup: CDR1 DFQATT, CDR2 SNEGSKA (reference sequence). This CDR3 is 15 amino acids long. CDR3 sequence (DNA): TGCAGTGCCTATCCCGCTAGTCGTAGCTCCTACGAGCAGTACTTC. This sequence encodes CSAYPASRSSYEQYF.